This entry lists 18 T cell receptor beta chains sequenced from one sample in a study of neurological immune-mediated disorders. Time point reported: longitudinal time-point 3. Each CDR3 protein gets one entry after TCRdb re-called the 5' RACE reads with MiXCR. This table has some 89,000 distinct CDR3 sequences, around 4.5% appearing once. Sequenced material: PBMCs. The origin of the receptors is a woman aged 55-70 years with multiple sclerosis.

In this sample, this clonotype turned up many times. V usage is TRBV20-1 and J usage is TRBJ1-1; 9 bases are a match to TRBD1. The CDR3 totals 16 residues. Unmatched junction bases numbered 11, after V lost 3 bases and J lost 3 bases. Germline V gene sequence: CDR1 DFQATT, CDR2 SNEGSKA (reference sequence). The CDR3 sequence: CSASLTHRGLDTEAFF. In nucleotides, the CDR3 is TGCAGTGCTAGCCTAACCCACAGGGGGCTCGACACTGAAGCTTTCTTT.

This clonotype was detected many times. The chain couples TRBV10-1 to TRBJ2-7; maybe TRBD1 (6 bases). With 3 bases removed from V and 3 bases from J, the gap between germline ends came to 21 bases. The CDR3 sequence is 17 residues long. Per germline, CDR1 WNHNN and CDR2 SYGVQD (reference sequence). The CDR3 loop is CASSDLGIRDKNYEQYF. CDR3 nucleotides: TGCGCCAGCAGTGACCTTGGGATTCGGGACAAGAACTACGAGCAGTACTTC.

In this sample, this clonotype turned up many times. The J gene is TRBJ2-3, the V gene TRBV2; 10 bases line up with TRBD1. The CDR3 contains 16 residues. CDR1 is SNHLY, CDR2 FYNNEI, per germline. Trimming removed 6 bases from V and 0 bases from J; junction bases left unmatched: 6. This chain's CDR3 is CASSHWTGGSTDTQYF. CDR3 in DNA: TGTGCCAGCAGCCACTGGACAGGGGGGAGCACAGATACGCAGTATTTT.

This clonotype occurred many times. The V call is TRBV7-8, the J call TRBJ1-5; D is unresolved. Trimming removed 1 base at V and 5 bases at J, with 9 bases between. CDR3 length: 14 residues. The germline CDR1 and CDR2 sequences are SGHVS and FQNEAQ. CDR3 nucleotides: TGTGCCAGCAGCTTAGGGCGCGTGGATCAGCCCCAGCATTTT. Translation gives CASSLGRVDQPQHF.

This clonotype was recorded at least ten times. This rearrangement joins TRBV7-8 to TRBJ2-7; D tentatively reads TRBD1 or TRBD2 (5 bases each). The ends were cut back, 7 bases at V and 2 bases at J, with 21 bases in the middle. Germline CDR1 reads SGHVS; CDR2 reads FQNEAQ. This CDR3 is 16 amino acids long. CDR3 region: CASTDGTGSRTYEQYF. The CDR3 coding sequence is TGTGCCAGCACCGACGGGACGGGGTCGAGGACCTACGAGCAGTACTTC.

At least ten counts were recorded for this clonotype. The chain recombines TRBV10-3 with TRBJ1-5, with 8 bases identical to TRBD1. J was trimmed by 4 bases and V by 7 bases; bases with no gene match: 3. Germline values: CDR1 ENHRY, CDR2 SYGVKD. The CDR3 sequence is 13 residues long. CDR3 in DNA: TGTGCCATCAAGGGACAGGCGAATCAGCCCCAGCATTTT. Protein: CAIKGQANQPQHF.

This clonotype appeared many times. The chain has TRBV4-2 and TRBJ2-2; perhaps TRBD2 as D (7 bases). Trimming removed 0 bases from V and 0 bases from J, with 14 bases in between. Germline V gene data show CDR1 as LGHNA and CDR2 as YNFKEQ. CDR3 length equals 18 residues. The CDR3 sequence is CASSQDGAGASNTGELFF. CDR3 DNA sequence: TGTGCCAGCAGCCAAGATGGGGCGGGGGCCTCGAACACCGGGGAGCTGTTTTTT.

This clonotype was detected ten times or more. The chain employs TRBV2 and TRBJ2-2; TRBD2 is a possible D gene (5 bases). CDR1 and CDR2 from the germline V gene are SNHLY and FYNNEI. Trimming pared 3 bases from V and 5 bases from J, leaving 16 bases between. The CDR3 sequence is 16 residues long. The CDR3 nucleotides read TGTGCCAGCAGTGACCCCTCTACTCCGGGGACCGGGGAGCTGTTTTTT. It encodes CASSDPSTPGTGELFF.

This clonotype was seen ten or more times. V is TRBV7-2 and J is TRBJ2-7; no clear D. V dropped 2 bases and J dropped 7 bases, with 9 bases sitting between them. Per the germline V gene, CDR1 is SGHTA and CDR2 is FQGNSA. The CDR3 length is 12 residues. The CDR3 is CASSLNQQEQYF. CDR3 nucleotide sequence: TGTGCCAGCAGCTTAAATCAGCAGGAGCAGTACTTC.

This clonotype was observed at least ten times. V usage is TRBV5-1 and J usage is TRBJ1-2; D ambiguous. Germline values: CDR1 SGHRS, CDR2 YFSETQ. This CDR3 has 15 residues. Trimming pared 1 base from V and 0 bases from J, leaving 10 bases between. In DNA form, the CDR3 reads TGCGCCAGCAGCTTGACCGGCAGGTCTAACTATGGCTACACCTTC. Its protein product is CASSLTGRSNYGYTF.

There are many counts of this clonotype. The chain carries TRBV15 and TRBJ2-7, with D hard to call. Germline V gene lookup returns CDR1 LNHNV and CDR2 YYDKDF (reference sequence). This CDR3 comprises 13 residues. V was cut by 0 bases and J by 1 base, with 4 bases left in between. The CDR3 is CATSREVSYEQYF. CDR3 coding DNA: TGTGCCACCAGCAGAGAGGTGTCCTACGAGCAGTACTTC.

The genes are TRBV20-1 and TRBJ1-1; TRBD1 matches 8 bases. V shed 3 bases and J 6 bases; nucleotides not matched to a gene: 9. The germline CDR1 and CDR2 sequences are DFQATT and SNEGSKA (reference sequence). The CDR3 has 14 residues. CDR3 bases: TGCAGTGCTAGTCCGTGGGACAGGATGGCTGAAGCTTTCTTT. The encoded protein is CSASPWDRMAEAFF.

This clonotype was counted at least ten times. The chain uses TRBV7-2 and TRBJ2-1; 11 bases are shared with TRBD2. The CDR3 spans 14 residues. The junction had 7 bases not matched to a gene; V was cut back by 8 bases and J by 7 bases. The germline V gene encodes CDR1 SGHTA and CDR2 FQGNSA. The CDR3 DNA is TGTGCCAGCTTACGTAGCGGGGGGGTAAATGAGCAGTTCTTC. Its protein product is CASLRSGGVNEQFF.

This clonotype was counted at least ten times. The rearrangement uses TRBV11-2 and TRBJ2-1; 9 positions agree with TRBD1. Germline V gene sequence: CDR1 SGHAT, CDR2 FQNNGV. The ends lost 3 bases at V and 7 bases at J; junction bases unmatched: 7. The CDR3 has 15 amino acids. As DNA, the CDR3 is TGTGCCAGCAGCTTGGCCGGGACAGGGACGAATGAGCAGTTCTTC. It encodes CASSLAGTGTNEQFF.

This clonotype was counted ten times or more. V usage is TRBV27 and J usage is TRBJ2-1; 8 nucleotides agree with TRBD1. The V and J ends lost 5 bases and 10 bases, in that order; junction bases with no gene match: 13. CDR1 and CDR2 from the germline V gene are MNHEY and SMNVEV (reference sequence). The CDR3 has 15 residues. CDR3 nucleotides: TGTGCCAGCAGTCCGGACAGGGTTCGAGTGAGGGAGCAGTTCTTC. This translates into CASSPDRVRVREQFF.

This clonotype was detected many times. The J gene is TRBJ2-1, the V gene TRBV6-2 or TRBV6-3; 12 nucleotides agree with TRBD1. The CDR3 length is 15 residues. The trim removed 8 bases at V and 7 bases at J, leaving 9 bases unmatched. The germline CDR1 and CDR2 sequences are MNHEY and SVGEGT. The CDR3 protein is CASLVRDRGLNEQFF. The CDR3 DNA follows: TGTGCCAGCCTCGTTCGGGACAGGGGGCTTAATGAGCAGTTCTTC.

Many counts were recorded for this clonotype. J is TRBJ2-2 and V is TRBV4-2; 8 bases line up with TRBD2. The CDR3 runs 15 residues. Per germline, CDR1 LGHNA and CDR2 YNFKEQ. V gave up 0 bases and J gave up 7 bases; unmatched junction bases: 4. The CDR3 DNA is TGTGCCAGCAGCCAAGATCTACTAGCGGTCGGGGAGCTGTTTTTT. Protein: CASSQDLLAVGELFF.

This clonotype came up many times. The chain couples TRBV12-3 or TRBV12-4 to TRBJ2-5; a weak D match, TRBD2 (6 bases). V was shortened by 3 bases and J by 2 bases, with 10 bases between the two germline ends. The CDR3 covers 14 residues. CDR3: CASSFRGTQETQYF. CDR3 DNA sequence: TGTGCCAGCAGTTTCCGGGGGACTCAAGAGACCCAGTACTTC.